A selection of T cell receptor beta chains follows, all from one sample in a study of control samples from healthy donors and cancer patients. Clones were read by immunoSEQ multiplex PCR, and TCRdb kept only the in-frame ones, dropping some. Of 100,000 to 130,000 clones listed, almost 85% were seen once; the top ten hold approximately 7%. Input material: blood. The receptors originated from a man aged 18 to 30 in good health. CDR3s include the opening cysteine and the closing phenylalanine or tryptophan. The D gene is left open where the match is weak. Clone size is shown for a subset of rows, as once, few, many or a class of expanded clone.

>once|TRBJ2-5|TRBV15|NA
CATSRRTDQETQYF
TGTGCCACCAGCAGGAGGACGGATCAAGAGACCCAGTACTTC
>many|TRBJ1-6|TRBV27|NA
CASSLGGGNSPLHF
TGTGCCAGCAGTTTAGGCGGAGGTAATTCACCCCTCCACTTT
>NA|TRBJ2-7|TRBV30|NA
CAWGSGSYEQYF
TGTGCCTGGGGGTCCGGAAGCTACGAGCAGTACTTC
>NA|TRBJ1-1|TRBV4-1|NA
CASSQHRDETEAFF
TGCGCCAGCAGCCAACACAGGGATGAAACTGAAGCTTTCTTT
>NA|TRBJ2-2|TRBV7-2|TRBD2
CATSLEGGRGGANTGELFF
TGCGCCACCAGCTTAGAGGGCGGGCGGGGGGGCGCGAACACCGGGGAGCTGTTTTTT
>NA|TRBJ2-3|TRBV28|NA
CASSKTGLSTDTQYF
TGTGCCAGCAGTAAGACAGGACTTAGCACAGATACGCAGTATTTT
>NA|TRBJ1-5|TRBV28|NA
CASSSGNYQPQHF
TGTGCCAGCAGCTCAGGGAATTACCAGCCCCAGCATTTT
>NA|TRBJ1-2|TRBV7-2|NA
CASRPDQNYGYTF
TGTGCCAGCAGGCCGGACCAAAACTATGGCTACACCTTC
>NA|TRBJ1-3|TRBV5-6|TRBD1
CASSGGTGGPAGNTIYF
TGTGCCAGCAGCGGCGGGACAGGGGGACCGGCTGGAAACACCATATATTTT
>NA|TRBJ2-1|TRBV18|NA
CASSPVYGGRPGEQFF
TGTGCCAGCTCACCAGTTTATGGCGGCAGGCCCGGTGAGCAGTTCTTC
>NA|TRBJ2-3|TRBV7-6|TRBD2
CASSYGTSGGARRTDTQYF
TGTGCCAGCAGCTACGGGACTAGCGGGGGGGCCCGTCGGACAGATACGCAGTATTTT
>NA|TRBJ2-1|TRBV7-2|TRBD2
CASSPGGLGEQFF
TGTGCCAGCAGCCCGGGGGGGCTTGGTGAGCAGTTCTTC
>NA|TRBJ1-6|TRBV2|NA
CASRGVGGNSPLHF
TGTGCCAGCAGGGGTGTGGGTGGGAATTCACCCCTCCACTTT
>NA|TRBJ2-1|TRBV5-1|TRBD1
CASSRGTGSPYNEQFF
TGCGCCAGCAGCCGGGGGACAGGGTCACCCTACAATGAGCAGTTCTTC
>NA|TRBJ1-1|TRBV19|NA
CASRTGFSMNTEAFF
TGTGCCAGTAGGACGGGGTTCTCTATGAACACTGAAGCTTTCTTT
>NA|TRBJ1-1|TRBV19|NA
CASLRTMNTEAFF
TGTGCCAGTCTCAGAACTATGAACACTGAAGCTTTCTTT
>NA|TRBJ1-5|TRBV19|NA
CASSIGRAGGQPQHF
TGTGCCAGTAGTATCGGGAGGGCCGGGGGTCAGCCCCAGCATTTT
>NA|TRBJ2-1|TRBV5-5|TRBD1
CASSDGTGEFF
TGTGCCAGCAGCGACGGGACAGGGGAGTTCTTC
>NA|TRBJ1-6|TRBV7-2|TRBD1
CASSSRGHNSPLHF
TGTGCCAGCAGCTCCAGGGGGCATAATTCACCCCTCCACTTT
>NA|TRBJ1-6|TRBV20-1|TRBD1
CSASGTGGYNSPLHF
TGCAGTGCTAGTGGGACAGGTGGTTATAATTCACCCCTCCACTTT
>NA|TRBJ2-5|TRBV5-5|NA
CASSSRGWLQETQYF
TGTGCCAGCAGCTCTCGGGGGTGGCTACAAGAGACCCAGTACTTC
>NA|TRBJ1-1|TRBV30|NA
CAWKWGPNTEAFF
TGTGCCTGGAAGTGGGGGCCAAACACTGAAGCTTTCTTT
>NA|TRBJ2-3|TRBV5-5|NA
CASSFLGTDTQYF
TGTGCCAGCAGCTTCCTGGGCACAGATACGCAGTATTTT
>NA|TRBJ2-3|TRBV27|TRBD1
CASSTGQISTDTQYF
TGTGCCAGCAGTACGGGACAGATTAGCACAGATACGCAGTATTTT
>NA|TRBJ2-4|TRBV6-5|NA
CASRTLRVSNIQYF
TGTGCCAGCAGGACGTTGAGGGTATCAAACATTCAGTACTTC
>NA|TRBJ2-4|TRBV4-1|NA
CASSQGPTDSLAKNIQYF
TGCGCCAGCAGCCAAGGGCCAACGGACAGCTTAGCCAAAAACATTCAGTACTTC
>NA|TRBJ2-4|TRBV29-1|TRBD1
CSVAGQGPTLAKNIQYF
TGCAGCGTAGCCGGACAGGGGCCAACGTTAGCCAAAAACATTCAGTACTTC
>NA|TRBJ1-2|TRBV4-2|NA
CASSHNPSYGYTF
TGTGCCAGCAGCCACAATCCTAGCTATGGCTACACCTTC
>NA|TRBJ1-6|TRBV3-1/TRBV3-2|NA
CASSQAPTVYNSPLHF
TGTGCCAGCAGCCAAGCCCCGACCGTGTATAATTCACCCCTCCACTTT
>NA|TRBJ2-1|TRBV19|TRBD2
CASSIGWGLADHNEQFF
TGTGCCAGTAGTATAGGCTGGGGACTAGCGGATCACAATGAGCAGTTCTTC
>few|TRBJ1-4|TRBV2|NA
CASSDEGSEKLFF
TGTGCCAGCAGTGACGAGGGGTCCGAAAAACTGTTTTTT
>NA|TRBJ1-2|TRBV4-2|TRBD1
CASSQGSGGSYGYTF
TGTGCCAGCAGCCAAGGATCAGGGGGCAGCTATGGCTACACCTTC
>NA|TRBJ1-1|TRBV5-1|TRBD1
CASSRTGGNTEAFF
TGCGCCAGCAGCAGGACAGGTGGGAACACTGAAGCTTTCTTT
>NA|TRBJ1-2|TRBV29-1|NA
CSVTDSKQYYGYTF
TGCAGCGTTACGGACAGCAAGCAATACTATGGCTACACCTTC
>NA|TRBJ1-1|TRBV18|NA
CASSLEGQNKAFF
TGTGCCAGCTCACTAGAAGGCCAAAACAAGGCTTTCTTT
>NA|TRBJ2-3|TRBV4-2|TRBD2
CASSQVAGGPGNTQYF
TGTGCCAGCAGCCAAGTAGCGGGGGGTCCGGGTAATACGCAGTATTTT
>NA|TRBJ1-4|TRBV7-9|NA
CASSYIRPVWADNEKLFF
TGTGCCAGCAGCTATATTCGCCCCGTTTGGGCTGACAATGAAAAACTGTTTTTT
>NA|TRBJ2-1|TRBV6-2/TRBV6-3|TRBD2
CASSYALSGGVYLNEQFF
TGTGCCAGCAGTTACGCCTTGAGCGGGGGGGTATATCTTAATGAGCAGTTCTTC
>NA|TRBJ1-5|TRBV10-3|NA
CAISEAGHKNQPQHF
TGTGCCATCAGTGAGGCAGGGCATAAAAATCAGCCCCAGCATTTT
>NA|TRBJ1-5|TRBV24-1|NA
CATSRAPNQPQHF
TGTGCCACCAGTCGGGCACCTAATCAGCCCCAGCATTTT
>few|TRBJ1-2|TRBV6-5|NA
CASRGDGLYGYTF
TGTGCCAGCAGAGGGGACGGGCTATATGGCTACACCTTC
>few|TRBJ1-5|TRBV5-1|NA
CASSATGSRDQPQHF
TGCGCCAGCTCAGCCACAGGGTCTAGGGATCAGCCCCAGCATTTT
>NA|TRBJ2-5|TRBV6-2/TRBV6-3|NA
CASSYFHRPETQYF
TGTGCCAGCAGTTACTTTCACCGACCGGAGACCCAGTACTTC
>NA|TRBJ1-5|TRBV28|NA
CASSGGRAAALYSNQPQHF
TGTGCCAGCAGCGGGGGGAGGGCGGCCGCCCTTTATAGCAATCAGCCCCAGCATTTT
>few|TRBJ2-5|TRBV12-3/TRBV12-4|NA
CASSFAWTQYF
TGTGCCAGCAGTTTCGCCTGGACCCAGTACTTC
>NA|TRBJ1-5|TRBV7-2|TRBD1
CASSSTGGSGQPQHF
TGTGCCAGCAGCAGTACAGGGGGCAGCGGTCAGCCCCAGCATTTT
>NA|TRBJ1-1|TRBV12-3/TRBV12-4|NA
CASTQRDWTEAFF
TGTGCCAGCACTCAAAGGGATTGGACTGAAGCTTTCTTT
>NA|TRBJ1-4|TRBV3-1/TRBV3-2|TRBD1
CASSRRTGNRGEKLFF
TGTGCCAGCAGCCGCAGGACAGGGAACAGAGGGGAAAAACTGTTTTTT
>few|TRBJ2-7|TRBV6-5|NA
CASSYSRSGSYEQYF
TGTGCCAGCAGTTACTCGAGATCCGGCAGTTACGAGCAGTACTTC
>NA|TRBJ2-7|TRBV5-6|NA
CASSIPWPGPYEQYF
TGTGCCAGCAGTATACCCTGGCCGGGTCCCTACGAGCAGTACTTC
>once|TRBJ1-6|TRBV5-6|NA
CASGPRFRNSPLHF
TGTGCCAGCGGCCCACGGTTTCGGAATTCACCCCTCCACTTT
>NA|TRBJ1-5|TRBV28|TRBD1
CASSLLGQQPQHF
TGTGCCAGCAGTTTGTTGGGACAGCAGCCCCAGCATTTT
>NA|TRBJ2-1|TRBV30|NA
CAWAGALSYNEQFF
TGTGCCTGGGCGGGGGCCCTTTCCTACAATGAGCAGTTCTTC
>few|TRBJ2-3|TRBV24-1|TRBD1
CATSLTGADTQYF
TGTGCCACCAGCCTGACAGGGGCGGATACGCAGTATTTT
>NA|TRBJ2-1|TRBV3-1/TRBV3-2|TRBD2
CASSLIAGVSYNEQFF
TGTGCCAGCAGCCTAATAGCGGGGGTCTCCTACAATGAGCAGTTCTTC
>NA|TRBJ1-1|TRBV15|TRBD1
CATSRAPLQGAEAFF
TGTGCCACCAGCAGAGCCCCTTTACAGGGGGCTGAAGCTTTCTTT
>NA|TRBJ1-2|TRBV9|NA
CASSVAGGGSGYTF
TGTGCCAGCAGCGTAGCTGGGGGGGGTAGTGGCTACACCTTC
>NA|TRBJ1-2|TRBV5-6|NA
CASSLEDKLYGYTF
TGTGCCAGCAGCTTGGAAGACAAACTCTATGGCTACACCTTC